Included here is one TCR beta chain sequence, with context. Its antigen is undetermined. The PCR contained 60 Vbeta and 13 Jbeta primers. TCRdb's copy holds only in-frame clones and misses some; the assay was immunoSEQ multiplex PCR. The sample includes about 150,000 clones, 55% to 80% of them seen just once. CDR1 PRHDT and CDR2 FYEKMQ come from the germline V gene (reference sequence). The V end was cut by 4 bases, the J end by 1 base, with 7 bases between. The CDR3 contains 13 residues. This sample was taken from a study of cytomegalovirus exposure and HLA in healthy donors. Overall study findings and caveats: For presence/absence analyses, sequencing depth was assumed to be roughly uniform across donors.

The genes are TRBV13 and TRBJ1-1; D remains unclear. The sequence was obtained from a woman between 55 and 75 years old in good health and CMV-seropositive. Sequencing used PBMCs. The CDR3 spells CASSSSENTEAFF. CDR3 bases: TGTGCCAGCAGCTCATCAGAGAACACTGAAGCTTTCTTT. The full variable domain, completed using reference TRBV13 and TRBJ1-1, is AAGVIQSPRHLIKEKRETATLKCYPIPRHDTVYWYQQGPGQDPQFLISFYEKMQSDKGSIPDRFSAQQFSDYHSELNMSSLELGDSALYFCASSSSENTEAFFGQGTRLTVV.